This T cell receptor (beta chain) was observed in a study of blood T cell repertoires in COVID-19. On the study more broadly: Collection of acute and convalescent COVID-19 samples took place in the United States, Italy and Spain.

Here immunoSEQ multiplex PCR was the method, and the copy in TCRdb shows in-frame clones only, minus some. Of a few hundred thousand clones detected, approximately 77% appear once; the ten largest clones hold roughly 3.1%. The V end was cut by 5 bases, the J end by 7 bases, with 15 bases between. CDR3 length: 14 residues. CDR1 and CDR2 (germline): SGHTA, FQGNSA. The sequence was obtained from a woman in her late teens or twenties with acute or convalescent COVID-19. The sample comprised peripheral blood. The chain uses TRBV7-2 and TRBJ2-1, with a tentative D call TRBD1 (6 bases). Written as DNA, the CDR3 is TGTGCCAGCAGCGAACAGGGTGGCGGGAATGAGCAGTTCTTC. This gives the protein CASSEQGGGNEQFF.